This TCR beta chain was documented in a study of technical replicates of blood from a handful of donors. Clones were read by immunoSEQ multiplex PCR, and TCRdb kept only the in-frame ones, dropping some. The table records around 93,000 clones, roughly 94% of them present only once. Germline V gene lookup returns CDR1 LNHDA and CDR2 SQIVND (reference sequence). Trimming shortened V by 4 bases and J by 2 bases, and 8 bases separated the two germline ends. The CDR3 is 13 amino acids. Sequences were obtained from T cells isolated from PBMCs. This receptor was obtained from a human donor in good health. V and J are TRBV19 and TRBJ1-2, with a possible D match to TRBD1 (6 bases). The CDR3 is CASSTQGNYGYTF. The CDR3 DNA reads TGTGCCAGTAGTACGCAGGGGAACTATGGCTACACCTTC.